This is a list of T cell receptor beta chains from one sample in a study of cytomegalovirus exposure and HLA in healthy donors. Produced via immunoSEQ multiplex PCR; TCRdb's table is partial and in-frame only. The sample lists about 120,000 clones; roughly three fifths were seen once. Sequencing was done on a sample of PBMCs. The receptors stem from a man aged 35 to 55 in good health and CMV-seropositive. CDR3s include the opening cysteine and the closing phenylalanine or tryptophan. Each record gives: J gene, V gene, CDR3 protein.

J: TRBJ2-2
V: TRBV27
CDR3: CASSQAHGNLGGELFF

J: TRBJ1-1
V: TRBV19
CDR3: CASSGLGTANTEAFF

J: TRBJ2-5
V: TRBV5-4
CDR3: CASSLKGDEETQYF

J: TRBJ1-3
V: TRBV12-5
CDR3: CASGPDPQLSGNTIYF

J: TRBJ2-5
V: TRBV7-8
CDR3: CASSFTTDSGGLETQYF

J: TRBJ1-2
V: TRBV4-1
CDR3: CASSQSGGRSANYGYTF

J: TRBJ2-5
V: TRBV28
CDR3: CASNSRETQYF

J: TRBJ2-7
V: TRBV6-5
CDR3: CASSYSRDTYEQYF

J: TRBJ1-6
V: TRBV5-5
CDR3: CASSLVRTGTDSPLHF

J: NA
V: TRBV7-8
CDR3: CASSYTGTGFSEQYF

J: TRBJ1-5
V: TRBV19
CDR3: CASSIARGLRSNQPQHF

J: TRBJ2-1
V: TRBV19
CDR3: CASLSLPRNEQFF

J: TRBJ1-2
V: TRBV9
CDR3: CASSVDPGGSYGYTF

J: TRBJ1-2
V: TRBV9
CDR3: CASSTRTGGFYGYTF

J: TRBJ2-7
V: TRBV7-3
CDR3: CASSLTTDYEQYF

J: TRBJ2-1
V: TRBV11-2
CDR3: CASSLELLNEQFF

J: TRBJ2-3
V: TRBV6-5
CDR3: CASKRGGWDTQYF

J: TRBJ2-5
V: TRBV9
CDR3: CASSVDPGGVGTRTIQETQYF

J: TRBJ1-2
V: TRBV29-1
CDR3: CSVNRGSGGYTF

J: TRBJ2-1
V: TRBV18
CDR3: CASSPFGAYNEQFF

J: TRBJ1-3
V: TRBV28
CDR3: CASISGNTIYF

J: TRBJ2-5
V: TRBV5-4
CDR3: CASSSGLAGGMGETQYF

J: TRBJ2-3
V: TRBV5-4
CDR3: CASSGGQGDTDTQYF

J: TRBJ2-1
V: TRBV13
CDR3: CASSLGTSGGAIIREQFF

J: TRBJ1-6
V: TRBV10-3
CDR3: CAISIGQGAYNSPLHF

J: TRBJ1-2
V: TRBV7-9
CDR3: CASSPGGPGANYGYTF

J: TRBJ1-6
V: TRBV19
CDR3: CDKTVPLHF

J: TRBJ2-7
V: TRBV6-1
CDR3: CASSVSGTVYEQYF

J: TRBJ2-1
V: TRBV9
CDR3: CASSLEGQGMRQFF

J: TRBJ2-1
V: TRBV7-3
CDR3: CASSRDSGTYNEQFF

J: TRBJ1-5
V: TRBV19
CDR3: CASNKGQGYSNQPQHF

J: TRBJ2-7
V: TRBV10-1
CDR3: CASLRKMSATYEQYF

J: TRBJ1-2
V: TRBV7-2
CDR3: CASSLTGKTNYGYTF

J: TRBJ2-2
V: TRBV5-1
CDR3: CASYERGDAGELFF

J: TRBJ2-7
V: TRBV5-4
CDR3: CASSLGLAEGYEQYF

J: TRBJ2-5
V: TRBV18
CDR3: CASSRDSGGETQYF

J: TRBJ2-1
V: TRBV28
CDR3: CASRIGREGLYEQFF

J: TRBJ2-5
V: TRBV6-5
CDR3: CASSRRKETQYF

J: TRBJ2-2
V: TRBV2
CDR3: CASSGRSGEAGELFF

J: TRBJ2-2
V: TRBV11-3
CDR3: CASSLNPASANTGELFF

J: TRBJ2-1
V: TRBV28
CDR3: CASSLPGGSCFF

J: TRBJ2-3
V: TRBV5-1
CDR3: CASSLSTVTDTQYF

J: TRBJ1-5
V: TRBV21-1
CDR3: CASSKASRWRSGVKRNQPQHF

J: TRBJ2-2
V: TRBV19
CDR3: CASSISSGRRYTGELFF

J: TRBJ2-2
V: TRBV6-5
CDR3: CASRPSGGRVGELFF

J: TRBJ1-2
V: TRBV5-6
CDR3: CASSWQGGNYGYTF

J: TRBJ2-3
V: TRBV7-9
CDR3: CASSSRRVTSTDTQYF

J: TRBJ2-6
V: TRBV18
CDR3: CASSPGSGANVLTF

J: TRBJ2-5
V: TRBV7-2
CDR3: CASSVNRGETQYF

J: TRBJ2-5
V: TRBV2
CDR3: CASSADRGMETQYF

J: TRBJ2-5
V: TRBV7-2
CDR3: CASSVDRGAETQYF

J: TRBJ1-1
V: TRBV18
CDR3: CASSRTGGASEAFF